Described below is a single TCR beta chain sequence and its context. The data belong to a study of blood T cell repertoires in COVID-19. As for the study in general: In each case, the material was cDNA or gDNA derived from T cells, B-cell-depleted T cells, or PBMCs.

Method: immunoSEQ multiplex PCR; TCRdb's copy keeps in-frame clones and lacks some. The sample yields roughly 270,000 clones, over 75% seen once. The sample consisted of peripheral blood. The source of this sequence is a man aged 18 to 29 with active or convalescent COVID-19.

The CDR3 DNA follows: TGTGCCAGTAGTGCCACAGGGTTGGGCTACACCTTC. Its translation: CASSATGLGYTF. The chain joins TRBV19 to TRBJ1-2; maybe TRBD1 (6 bases). The V gene lost 5 bases and the J gene lost 8 bases, with 12 bases spanning the gap. CDR1 is LNHDA, CDR2 SQIVND, per germline (reference sequence). This CDR3 is built from 12 residues.